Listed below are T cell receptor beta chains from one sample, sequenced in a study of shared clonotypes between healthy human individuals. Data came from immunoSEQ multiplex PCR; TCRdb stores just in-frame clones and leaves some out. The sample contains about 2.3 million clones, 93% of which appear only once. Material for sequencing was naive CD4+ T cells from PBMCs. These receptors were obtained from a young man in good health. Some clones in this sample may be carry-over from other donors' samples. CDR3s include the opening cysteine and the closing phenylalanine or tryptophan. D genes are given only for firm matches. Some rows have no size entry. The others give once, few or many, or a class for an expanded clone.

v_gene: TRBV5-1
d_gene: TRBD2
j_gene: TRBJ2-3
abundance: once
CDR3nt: TGCGCCAGCAGCTTCGGACTAGCGGGACAAGGTACGCAGTATTTT
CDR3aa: CASSFGLAGQGTQYF

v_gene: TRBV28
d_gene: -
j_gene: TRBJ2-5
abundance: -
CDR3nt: TGTGCCAGCAGTGGAGAAGAGACCCAGTACTTC
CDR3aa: CASSGEETQYF

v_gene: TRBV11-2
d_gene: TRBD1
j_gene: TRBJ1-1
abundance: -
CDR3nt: TGTGCCAGCAGCGAAATGGGACAGATGAACACTGAAGCTTTCTTT
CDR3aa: CASSEMGQMNTEAFF

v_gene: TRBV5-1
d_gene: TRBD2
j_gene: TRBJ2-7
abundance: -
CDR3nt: TGCGCCAGCAGCTTGACTAGCGGGAGAACCCGGGAGCAGTACTTC
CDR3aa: CASSLTSGRTREQYF

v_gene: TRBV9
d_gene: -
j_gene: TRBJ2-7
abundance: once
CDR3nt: TGTGCCAGCAGCCCGATGATGTATACAGGCGAGCAGTACTTC
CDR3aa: CASSPMMYTGEQYF

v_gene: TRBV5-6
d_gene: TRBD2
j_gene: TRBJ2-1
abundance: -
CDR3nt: TGTGCCAGCAGCTTGCGACTAGCGGGAGAGCAGTTCTTC
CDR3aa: CASSLRLAGEQFF

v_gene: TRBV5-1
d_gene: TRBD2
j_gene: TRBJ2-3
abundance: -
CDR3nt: TGCGCCAGCAGCTCCTACAGGACTAGCGGGACGGGTACGCAGTATTTT
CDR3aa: CASSSYRTSGTGTQYF

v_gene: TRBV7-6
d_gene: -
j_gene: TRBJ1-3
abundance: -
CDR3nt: TGTGCCAGCAGCTTAGGGGGGTTTGGCCCCAGGGAAGGAAACACCATATATTTT
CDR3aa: CASSLGGFGPREGNTIYF

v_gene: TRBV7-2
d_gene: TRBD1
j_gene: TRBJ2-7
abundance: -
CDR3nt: TGTGCCAGCAGCCAGGGGGCCAGTCGCCACTACGAGCAGTACTTC
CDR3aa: CASSQGASRHYEQYF

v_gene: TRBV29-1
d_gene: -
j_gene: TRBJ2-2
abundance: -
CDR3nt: TGCAGCGTTTCAAGCTCTAACAGGGCCTCGAACACCGGGGAGCTGTTTTTT
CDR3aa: CSVSSSNRASNTGELFF

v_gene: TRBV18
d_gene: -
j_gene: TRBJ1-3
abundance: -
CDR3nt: TGTGCCAGCTCACCTATTTCTCGGGTTGGCTCTGGAAACACCATATATTTT
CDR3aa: CASSPISRVGSGNTIYF

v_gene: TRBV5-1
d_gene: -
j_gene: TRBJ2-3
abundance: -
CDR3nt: TGCGCCAGCAGCTGGGGAGCTCTAGATACGCAGTATTTT
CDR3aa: CASSWGALDTQYF

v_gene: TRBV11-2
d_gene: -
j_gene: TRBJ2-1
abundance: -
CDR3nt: TGTGCCAGCAGCCCAGGGGGAGCGGGGACTGCTTACAATGAGCAGTTCTTC
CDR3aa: CASSPGGAGTAYNEQFF

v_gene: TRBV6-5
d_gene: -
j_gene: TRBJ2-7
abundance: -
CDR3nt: TGTGCCAGCGAAACCAGGGCCTACGAGCAGTACTTC
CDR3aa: CASETRAYEQYF

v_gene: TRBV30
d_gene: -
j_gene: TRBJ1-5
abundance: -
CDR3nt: TGTGCCTGGAGTGTAGGCCTCAATCAGCCCCAGCATTTT
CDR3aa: CAWSVGLNQPQHF

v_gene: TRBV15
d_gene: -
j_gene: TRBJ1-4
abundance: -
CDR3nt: TGTGCCACCAGCAGGCGGGGAGGGACCGAAAAACTGTTTTTT
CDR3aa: CATSRRGGTEKLFF

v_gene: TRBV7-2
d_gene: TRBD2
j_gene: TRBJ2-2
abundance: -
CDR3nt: TGTGCCAGCAGCTTAGGAGCGGGACGGATACTCGCGAACACCGGGGAGCTGTTTTTT
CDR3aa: CASSLGAGRILANTGELFF

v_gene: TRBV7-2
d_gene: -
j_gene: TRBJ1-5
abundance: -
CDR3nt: TGTGCCAGCAGCTTACCTCAGCGACACCAGCCCCAGCATTTT
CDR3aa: CASSLPQRHQPQHF

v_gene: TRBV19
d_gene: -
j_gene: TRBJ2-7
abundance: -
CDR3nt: TGTGCCAGTATTTGGTCTAAGGGGGGCAGCTACGAGCAGTACTTC
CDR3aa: CASIWSKGGSYEQYF

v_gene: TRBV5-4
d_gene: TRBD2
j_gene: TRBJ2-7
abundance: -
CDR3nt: TGTGCCAGCAGCCCCGGGAGGCAGCCGTACGAGCAGTACTTC
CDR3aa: CASSPGRQPYEQYF

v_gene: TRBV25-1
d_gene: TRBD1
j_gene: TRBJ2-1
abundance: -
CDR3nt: TGTGCCAGCAGTGGGGGACAGGGGGCCTACAATGAGCAGTTCTTC
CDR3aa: CASSGGQGAYNEQFF

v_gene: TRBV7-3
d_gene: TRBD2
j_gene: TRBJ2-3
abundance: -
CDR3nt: TGTGCCAGCAGGTCAGCGGGAGGCACAGATACGCAGTATTTT
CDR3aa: CASRSAGGTDTQYF

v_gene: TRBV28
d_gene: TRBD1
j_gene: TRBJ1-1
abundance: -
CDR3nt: TGTGCCAGCAGTTTACGGACAGGGGTGAACACTGAAGCTTTCTTT
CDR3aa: CASSLRTGVNTEAFF

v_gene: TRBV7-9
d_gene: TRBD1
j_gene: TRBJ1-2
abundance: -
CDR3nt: TGTGCCAGCAGCCCCGTTGGAGGGGGCGCGGGTGGCTACACCTTC
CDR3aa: CASSPVGGGAGGYTF

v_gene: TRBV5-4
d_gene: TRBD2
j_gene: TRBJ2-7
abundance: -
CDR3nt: TGTGCCAGCAGCTTGATGGGAGGGCAGCTGGACGAGCAGTACTTC
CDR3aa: CASSLMGGQLDEQYF

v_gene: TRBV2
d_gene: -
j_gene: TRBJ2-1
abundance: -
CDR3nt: TGTGCCAGCAGTGTTCAGGGGAATGAGCAGTTCTTC
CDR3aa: CASSVQGNEQFF

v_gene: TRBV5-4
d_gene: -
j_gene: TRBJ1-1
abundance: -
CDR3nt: TGTGCCAGCAGCCCCAGCAGGAGCACTGAAGCTTTCTTT
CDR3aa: CASSPSRSTEAFF

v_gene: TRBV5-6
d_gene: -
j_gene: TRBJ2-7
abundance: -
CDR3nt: TGTGCCAGCAGATGGGGGGCGGGAGACTCTCACGAGCAGTACTTC
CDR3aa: CASRWGAGDSHEQYF

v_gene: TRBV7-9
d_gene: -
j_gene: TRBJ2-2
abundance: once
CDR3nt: TGTGCCAGCAGCTTAGGGGCCTGGGCGACCGTCGGGACCGGGGAGCTGTTTTTT
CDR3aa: CASSLGAWATVGTGELFF

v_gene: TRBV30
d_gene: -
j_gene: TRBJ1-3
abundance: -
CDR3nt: TGTGCCTGGAAAATCCCCTCTGGAAACACCATATATTTT
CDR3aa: CAWKIPSGNTIYF

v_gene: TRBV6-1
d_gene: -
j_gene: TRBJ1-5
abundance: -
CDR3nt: TGTGCCAGCAGTGAAGCCGACGGGGCTGGGGGTCAGCCCCAGCATTTT
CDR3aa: CASSEADGAGGQPQHF

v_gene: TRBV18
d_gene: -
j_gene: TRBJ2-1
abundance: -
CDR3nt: TGTGCCAGCTCACCAATGCAGGGGCCCTACAATGAGCAGTTCTTC
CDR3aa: CASSPMQGPYNEQFF

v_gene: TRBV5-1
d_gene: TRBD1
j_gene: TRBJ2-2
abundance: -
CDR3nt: TGCGCCAGCAGTCAGGGGGCCCCCCCCGGGGAGCTGTTTTTT
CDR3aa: CASSQGAPPGELFF

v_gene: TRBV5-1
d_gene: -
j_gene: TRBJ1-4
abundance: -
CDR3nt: TGCGCCAGCAGCTTGAATTTGGCCGGGTTTAATGAAAAACTGTTTTTT
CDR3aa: CASSLNLAGFNEKLFF

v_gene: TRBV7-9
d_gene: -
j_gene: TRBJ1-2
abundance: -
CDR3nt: TGTGCCAGCAGCCCTGGGACTGGCGGCTACACCTTC
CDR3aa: CASSPGTGGYTF

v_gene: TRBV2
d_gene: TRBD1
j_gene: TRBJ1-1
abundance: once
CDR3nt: TGTGCCAGCCAGGGGGCGAATGAAGCTTTCTTT
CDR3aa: CASQGANEAFF

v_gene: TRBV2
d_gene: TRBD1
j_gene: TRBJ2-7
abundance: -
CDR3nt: TGTGCCAGCAACTTACAGGGGGCAAGCGTGGGAGAGCAGTACTTC
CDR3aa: CASNLQGASVGEQYF

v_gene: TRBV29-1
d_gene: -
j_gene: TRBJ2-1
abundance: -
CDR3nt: TGCAGCGTTGTTAGGGGGAATGAGCAGTTCTTC
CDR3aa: CSVVRGNEQFF

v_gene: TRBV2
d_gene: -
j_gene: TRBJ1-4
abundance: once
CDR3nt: TGTGCCAGCACCCAGGTACTGAGTAATGAAAAACTGTTTTTT
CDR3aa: CASTQVLSNEKLFF

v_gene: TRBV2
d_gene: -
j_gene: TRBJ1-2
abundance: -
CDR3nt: TGTGCCAGCAGTGCCGACGGGGGGGAGGACTACACCTTC
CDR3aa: CASSADGGEDYTF

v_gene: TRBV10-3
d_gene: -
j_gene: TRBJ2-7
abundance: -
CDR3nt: TGTGCCATCAGTGTCAATATACGAGGGTTACTCTACGAGCAGTACTTC
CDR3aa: CAISVNIRGLLYEQYF

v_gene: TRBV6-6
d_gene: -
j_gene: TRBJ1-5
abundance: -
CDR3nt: TGTGCCAGCAGTCGAGGCCCAGGCGAGCAGCCCCAGCATTTT
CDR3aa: CASSRGPGEQPQHF

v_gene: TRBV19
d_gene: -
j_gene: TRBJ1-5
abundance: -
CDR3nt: TGTGCCAACCCCCCCGGGCCCCAAAGAAATCAGCCCCAGCATTTT
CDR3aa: CANPPGPQRNQPQHF

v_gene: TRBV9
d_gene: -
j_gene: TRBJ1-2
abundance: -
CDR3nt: TGTGCCAGCAGCGCTGAATCCCTTAACTATGGCTACACCTTC
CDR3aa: CASSAESLNYGYTF

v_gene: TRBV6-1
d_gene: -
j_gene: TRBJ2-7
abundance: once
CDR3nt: TGTGCCAGCAGCGGACGGAGCTCCTACGAGCAGTACTTC
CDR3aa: CASSGRSSYEQYF

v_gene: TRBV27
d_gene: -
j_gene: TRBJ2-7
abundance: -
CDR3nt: TGTGCCAGCAGGCCCGTTTCCATCGGGAGACGGGACGAGCAGTACTTC
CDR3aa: CASRPVSIGRRDEQYF

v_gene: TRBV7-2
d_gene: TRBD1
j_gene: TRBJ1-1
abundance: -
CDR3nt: TGTGCCAGCAGCTTAGTCAGGGGGGTCACTGAAGCTTTCTTT
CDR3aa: CASSLVRGVTEAFF

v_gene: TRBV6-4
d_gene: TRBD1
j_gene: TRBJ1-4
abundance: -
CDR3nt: TGTGCCAGCACAGACAGGGGGCAGGGAACTAATGAAAAACTGTTTTTT
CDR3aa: CASTDRGQGTNEKLFF

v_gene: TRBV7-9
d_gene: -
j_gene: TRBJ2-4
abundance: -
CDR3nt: TGTGCCAGCAGCTTTGAACACAGTGTCAAAAACATTCAGTACTTC
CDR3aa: CASSFEHSVKNIQYF

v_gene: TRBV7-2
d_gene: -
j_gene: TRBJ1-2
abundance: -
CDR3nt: TGTGCCAGCAGCTTTTTTGTGGTTGGCGAGGGCTACACCTTC
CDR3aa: CASSFFVVGEGYTF

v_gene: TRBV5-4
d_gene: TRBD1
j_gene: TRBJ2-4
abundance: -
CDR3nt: TGTGCCAGCACCTACGGGACAGGGGGTGACATTCAGTACTTC
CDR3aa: CASTYGTGGDIQYF

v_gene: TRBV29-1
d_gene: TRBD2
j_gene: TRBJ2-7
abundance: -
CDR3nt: TGCAGCGTTGCCAGCGGGAGCCACGAGCAGTACTTC
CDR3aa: CSVASGSHEQYF

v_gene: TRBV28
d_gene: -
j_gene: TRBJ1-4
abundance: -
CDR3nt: TGTGCCAGCAGTTTATCGGTGGGGGAGGATGAAAAACTGTTTTTT
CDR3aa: CASSLSVGEDEKLFF

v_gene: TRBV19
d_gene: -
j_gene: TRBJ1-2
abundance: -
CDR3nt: TGTGCCAGTATGTTCCGGGGTGCCTATGGCTACACCTTC
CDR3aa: CASMFRGAYGYTF

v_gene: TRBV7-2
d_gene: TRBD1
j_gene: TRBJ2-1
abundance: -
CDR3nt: TGTGCCAGCAGCCGTCAGTCAGGGGGGCAGTTCTTC
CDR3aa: CASSRQSGGQFF